This entry concerns a single TCR beta chain. Original data processing: From reference gene primer amplification, estimates of nucleated cell counts were derived. The method was immunoSEQ multiplex PCR; TCRdb's version includes in-frame clones alone and lacks a portion of them. V, J and clone size reflect that table, while D and trimming were determined from the DNA. The data show under 300,000 clones, around 88% seen once. The sample comes from a study of blood T cell repertoires in COVID-19. Study-level information: Acute and convalescent COVID-19 samples came from the United States, Italy and Spain. T cells, B-cell-depleted T cells, or PBMCs provided the cDNA or gDNA that served as material.

The CDR3 spans 15 residues. Germline assignment: CDR1 SNHLY and CDR2 FYNNEI. Trimming left V 8 bases short and J 5 bases short, with 21 bases between. J is TRBJ1-2 and V is TRBV2; D call uncertain. Sequenced: peripheral blood. This TCR was sampled from an elderly man with acute or convalescent COVID-19. CDR3 in amino acids: CASRAAANSEYGYTF. CDR3 bases: TGTGCCAGCCGAGCAGCGGCTAATTCTGAATATGGCTACACCTTC.